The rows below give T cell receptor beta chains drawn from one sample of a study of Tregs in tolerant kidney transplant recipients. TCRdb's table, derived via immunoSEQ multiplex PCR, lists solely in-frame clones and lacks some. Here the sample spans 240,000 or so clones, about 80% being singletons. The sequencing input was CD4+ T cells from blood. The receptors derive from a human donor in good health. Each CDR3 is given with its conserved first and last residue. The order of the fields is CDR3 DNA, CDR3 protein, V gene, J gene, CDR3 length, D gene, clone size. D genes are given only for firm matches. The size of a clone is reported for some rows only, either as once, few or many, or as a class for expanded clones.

CDR3nt: TGTGCCAGCAGCCCGAATAGGGGAGGGGGCTACACCTTC
CDR3aa: CASSPNRGGGYTF
v_gene: TRBV6-5
j_gene: TRBJ1-2
len: 13
d_gene: .
abundance: once

CDR3nt: TGCGCCAGCAGAGCGGACCTCGAGGGTGAGCAGTTCTTC
CDR3aa: CASRADLEGEQFF
v_gene: TRBV5-1
j_gene: TRBJ2-1
len: 13
d_gene: .
abundance: .

CDR3nt: TGTGCCAGCAGCTTGCGGAGACTAGCGGGAGGAAATGAGCAGTTCTTC
CDR3aa: CASSLRRLAGGNEQFF
v_gene: TRBV7-7
j_gene: TRBJ2-1
len: 16
d_gene: TRBD2
abundance: .

CDR3nt: TGTGCCAGCAGCGTAGTAACAGATACGCAGTATTTT
CDR3aa: CASSVVTDTQYF
v_gene: TRBV9
j_gene: TRBJ2-3
len: 12
d_gene: .
abundance: .

CDR3nt: TGTGCCACCGGGGACAGGGGACAGACCCAGTACTTC
CDR3aa: CATGDRGQTQYF
v_gene: TRBV19
j_gene: TRBJ2-5
len: 12
d_gene: TRBD1
abundance: few

CDR3nt: TGTGCCAGCAGTTCCGGGACACACGCTTACGAGCAGTACTTC
CDR3aa: CASSSGTHAYEQYF
v_gene: TRBV6-5
j_gene: TRBJ2-7
len: 14
d_gene: .
abundance: .

CDR3nt: TGTGCCGGCAGCCCGGGCGGGACAGGGATTTCCTACGAGCAGTACTTC
CDR3aa: CAGSPGGTGISYEQYF
v_gene: TRBV5-4
j_gene: TRBJ2-7
len: 16
d_gene: TRBD1
abundance: .

CDR3nt: TGTGCCAGCAGCTTGCTGGGACAGGGAGTGGACCAGCCCCAGCATTTT
CDR3aa: CASSLLGQGVDQPQHF
v_gene: TRBV5-5
j_gene: TRBJ1-5
len: 16
d_gene: TRBD1
abundance: .

CDR3nt: TGTGCCAGCAGCCAAGGGACTAGCGGGTCATACAATGAGCAGTTCTTC
CDR3aa: CASSQGTSGSYNEQFF
v_gene: TRBV7-9
j_gene: TRBJ2-1
len: 16
d_gene: TRBD2
abundance: .

CDR3nt: TGTGCCAGTAGTCTGGGAGGCGAGCAGTACTTC
CDR3aa: CASSLGGEQYF
v_gene: TRBV19
j_gene: TRBJ2-7
len: 11
d_gene: .
abundance: .

CDR3nt: TGTGCCAGCAGCTTCAGGAGCGGACTAGCGGCGAACACCGGGGAGCTGTTTTTT
CDR3aa: CASSFRSGLAANTGELFF
v_gene: TRBV5-5
j_gene: TRBJ2-2
len: 18
d_gene: TRBD2
abundance: few

CDR3nt: TGTGCCTGGAGTCAGACTAGCGTGGTTAGCGGAAAGAACACCGGGGAGCTGTTTTTT
CDR3aa: CAWSQTSVVSGKNTGELFF
v_gene: TRBV30
j_gene: TRBJ2-2
len: 19
d_gene: TRBD2
abundance: .

CDR3nt: TGTGCCAGCAGCCAGATAGGAGGGTACAATGAAAAACTGTTTTTT
CDR3aa: CASSQIGGYNEKLFF
v_gene: TRBV7-2
j_gene: TRBJ1-4
len: 15
d_gene: .
abundance: .

CDR3nt: TGTGCCAGCAGCAAAGGTAGGTACCAAGAGACCCAGTACTTC
CDR3aa: CASSKGRYQETQYF
v_gene: TRBV21-1
j_gene: TRBJ2-5
len: 14
d_gene: .
abundance: .

CDR3nt: TGCGCCAGCGGCAGACTAGCCCCAGAGAATGAGCAGTTCTTC
CDR3aa: CASGRLAPENEQFF
v_gene: TRBV5-1
j_gene: TRBJ2-1
len: 14
d_gene: TRBD2
abundance: .

CDR3nt: TGTGCCAGCAGCTTTGACGGGAGTAAACACGAGCAGTACTTC
CDR3aa: CASSFDGSKHEQYF
v_gene: TRBV5-4
j_gene: TRBJ2-7
len: 14
d_gene: .
abundance: few

CDR3nt: TGCGCCAGCAGTGAGGGGTCTAATGAAAAACTGTTTTTT
CDR3aa: CASSEGSNEKLFF
v_gene: TRBV10-1
j_gene: TRBJ1-4
len: 13
d_gene: .
abundance: .

CDR3nt: TGTGCCAGCAGAATAGTTGACAGGGGACAAGAGACCCAGTACTTC
CDR3aa: CASRIVDRGQETQYF
v_gene: TRBV6-1
j_gene: TRBJ2-5
len: 15
d_gene: TRBD1
abundance: .

CDR3nt: TGTGCCAGCAGCTCCCAGGGGAGGGAGACCCAGTACTTC
CDR3aa: CASSSQGRETQYF
v_gene: TRBV11-2
j_gene: TRBJ2-5
len: 13
d_gene: .
abundance: .

CDR3nt: TGTGCCACCGCCCGGGCTAGCGGGAGTCAGGAGACCCAGTACTTC
CDR3aa: CATARASGSQETQYF
v_gene: TRBV27
j_gene: TRBJ2-5
len: 15
d_gene: TRBD2
abundance: .

CDR3nt: TGTGCCAGCAGCCAATCCCCCGGCGGGAGAGGGATAGAGACCCAGTACTTC
CDR3aa: CASSQSPGGRGIETQYF
v_gene: TRBV4-2
j_gene: TRBJ2-5
len: 17
d_gene: TRBD2
abundance: few

CDR3nt: TGTGCCAGCAGGAGCGTCGGTACGCAGTATTTT
CDR3aa: CASRSVGTQYF
v_gene: TRBV2
j_gene: TRBJ2-3
len: 11
d_gene: .
abundance: .

CDR3nt: TGTGCCAGTAGTATACAGAACTATGGCTACACCTTC
CDR3aa: CASSIQNYGYTF
v_gene: TRBV19
j_gene: TRBJ1-2
len: 12
d_gene: .
abundance: .

CDR3nt: TGTGCCAGCAGTGAGGCAGGACTTAATTCACCCCTCCACTTT
CDR3aa: CASSEAGLNSPLHF
v_gene: TRBV2
j_gene: TRBJ1-6
len: 14
d_gene: .
abundance: .

CDR3nt: TGTGCCAGCAGCCATGGGACGGGGACTTTGGATGAAAAACTGTTTTTT
CDR3aa: CASSHGTGTLDEKLFF
v_gene: TRBV14
j_gene: TRBJ1-4
len: 16
d_gene: .
abundance: .

CDR3nt: TGTGCCAGTAGTAGAGACCGGAACTTCAATCAGCCCCAGCATTTT
CDR3aa: CASSRDRNFNQPQHF
v_gene: TRBV19
j_gene: TRBJ1-5
len: 15
d_gene: .
abundance: .

CDR3nt: TGTGCCAGCAGTTTATCAGCCAGGGCTTCACCCCTCCACTTT
CDR3aa: CASSLSARASPLHF
v_gene: TRBV27
j_gene: TRBJ1-6
len: 14
d_gene: .
abundance: .

CDR3nt: TGCGCCAGCAGCGCCCTACTGGGACCTCTCTACGAGCAGTACTTC
CDR3aa: CASSALLGPLYEQYF
v_gene: TRBV5-1
j_gene: TRBJ2-7
len: 15
d_gene: .
abundance: .

CDR3nt: TGTGCCAGCAGTTTAAAGTCCGGAACTCAGACAGGGGGTCTCTTTCATCCCACCTTCTACGAGCAGTACTTC
CDR3aa: CASSLKSGTQTGGLFHPTFYEQYF
v_gene: TRBV27
j_gene: TRBJ2-7
len: 24
d_gene: TRBD1
abundance: .

CDR3nt: TGTGCCAGCAGGCGAGGAGGCCCGGACACTGAAGCTTTCTTT
CDR3aa: CASRRGGPDTEAFF
v_gene: TRBV6-1
j_gene: TRBJ1-1
len: 14
d_gene: .
abundance: few

CDR3nt: TGTGCCAGTAGTTCCCACGACAGCATCCGGGAAGCTTTCTTT
CDR3aa: CASSSHDSIREAFF
v_gene: TRBV19
j_gene: TRBJ1-1
len: 14
d_gene: .
abundance: .